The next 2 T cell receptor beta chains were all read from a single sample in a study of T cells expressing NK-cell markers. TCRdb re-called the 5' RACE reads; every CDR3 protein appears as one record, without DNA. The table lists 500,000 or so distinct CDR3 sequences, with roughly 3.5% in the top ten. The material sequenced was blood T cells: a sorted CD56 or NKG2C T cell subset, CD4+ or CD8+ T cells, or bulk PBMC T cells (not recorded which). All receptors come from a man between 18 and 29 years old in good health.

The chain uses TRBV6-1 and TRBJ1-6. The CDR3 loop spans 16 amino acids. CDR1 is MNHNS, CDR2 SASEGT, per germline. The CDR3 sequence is CASSEARIAYNSPLHF.

CDR3 loop: CASSQNRVNPKKLFF. The chain carries TRBV5-1 and TRBJ1-4; the TCRdb D gene call, TRBD1, has no DNA to confirm it. CDR3 size: 15 residues. Germline-derived CDR1 and CDR2 are SGHRS and YFSETQ. The full variable domain, with the rest looked up from reference TRBV5-1 and TRBJ1-4, is KAGVTQTPRYLIKTRGQQVTLSCSPISGHRSVSWYQQTPGQGLQFLFEYFSETQRNKGNFPGRFSGRQFSNSRSEMNVSTLELGDSALYLCASSQNRVNPKKLFFGSGTQLSVL.